Listed here are 13 T cell receptor beta chains from one sample, sequenced in a study of shared clonotypes between healthy human individuals. TCRdb keeps only in-frame clones here, not all; method: immunoSEQ multiplex PCR. This sample has around 940,000 clones, with less than 85% found just once. Specimen: memory CD4+ T cells sorted from blood. This sample's subset: CD45RA-negative fraction. These receptors all come from a man between 18 and 35 years old in good health.

This chain connects TRBV7-9 to TRBJ2-3; tentative D call: TRBD1 (6 bases). The germline gives CDR1 SEHNR, CDR2 FQNEAQ (reference sequence). The CDR3 loop spans 16 amino acids. The V and J ends lost 5 bases and 3 bases respectively, with 18 bases between them. The chain's CDR3 is CASSSRQAWRTDTQYF. DNA for the CDR3: TGTGCCAGCAGCAGTAGACAGGCTTGGAGGACAGATACGCAGTATTTT.

This clone was detected once. The chain employs TRBV11-2 and TRBJ2-2; D remains unclear. Germline CDR1 reads SGHAT; CDR2 reads FQNNGV. This CDR3 is 12 amino acids long. V was clipped by 4 bases and J by 6 bases, with 6 bases between them. The CDR3 here is CASSSLAGELFF. DNA for the CDR3: TGTGCCAGCAGCTCCCTGGCCGGGGAGCTGTTTTTT.

The V call is TRBV4-3, the J call TRBJ1-2, with 9 bases matching TRBD1. Trimming cost V 8 bases and J 5 bases; bases outside gene matches: 9. Germline CDR1 is LGHNA and CDR2 is YSLEER. CDR3 size: 14 residues. CDR3 amino acids: CASSYSGTGYGYTF. CDR3 sequence (DNA): TGCGCCAGCTCCTATAGCGGGACAGGGTATGGCTACACCTTC.

This chain links TRBV19 with TRBJ1-2; tentatively, D is TRBD1 (5 bases). Germline-derived CDR1 and CDR2 are LNHDA and SQIVND (reference sequence). CDR3 length: 14 amino acids. Trimming shortened V by 9 bases and J by 0 bases, and 14 bases separated the two germline ends. CDR3 residues: CARDKGEANYGYTF. The DNA for the CDR3 is TGTGCCAGAGACAAAGGGGAAGCTAACTATGGCTACACCTTC.

CDR3 in DNA: TGTGCCAGCAGTGACCCCCCGGGCAGCAATCAGCCCCAGCATTTT. Translation: CASSDPPGSNQPQHF. The chain employs TRBV6-4 and TRBJ1-5; unclear D gene. Germline V gives CDR1 MRHNA, CDR2 SNTAGT. The ends were cut back, 2 bases at V and 1 base at J, with 9 bases in the middle. This CDR3 has 15 residues.

The V gene is TRBV28, the J gene TRBJ2-5; the match to TRBD2 covers 13 bases. Per germline, CDR1 MDHEN and CDR2 SYDVKM. Trimming cost V 6 bases and J 11 bases; bases outside gene matches: 12. CDR3 length: 15 residues. The CDR3 sequence: CASSAIRTSGGPQYF. DNA for the CDR3: TGTGCCAGCAGCGCGATTAGGACTAGCGGGGGCCCGCAGTACTTC.

The genes are TRBV30 and TRBJ2-6; no firm D call. CDR1 is GTSNPN, CDR2 SVGIG, per germline (reference sequence). This CDR3 has 18 residues. Between the trimmed V and J ends, which lost 7 bases and 0 bases, there was a span of 22 bases. The CDR3: CAFRWSPKPLSGANVLTF. The CDR3 DNA follows: TGTGCCTTTCGATGGAGCCCCAAACCTCTCTCTGGGGCCAACGTCCTGACTTTC.

The chain employs TRBV27 and TRBJ2-6; no clear D gene. The V end was cut by 4 bases, the J end by 4 bases, with 5 bases between. The CDR3 has 13 amino acids. The germline V gene has CDR1 MNHEY and CDR2 SMNVEV (reference sequence). The CDR3 is CASSWVGANVLTF. The CDR3 DNA reads as TGTGCCAGCAGTTGGGTGGGGGCCAACGTCCTGACTTTC.

The rearrangement links TRBV30 to TRBJ1-5; 10 nucleotides line up with TRBD1. The CDR3 spans 14 residues. Germline V gene sequence: CDR1 GTSNPN, CDR2 SVGIG (reference sequence). J gave up 2 bases and V 5 bases, and 3 bases lay outside the gene matches. For the CDR3, the DNA is TGTGCCTGGGAAGGGACAGGGGGCAATCAGCCCCAGCATTTT. It translates to CAWEGTGGNQPQHF.

A note on this clone: This CDR3 is also generated by other DNA sequences in the sample. The chain uses TRBV5-1 and TRBJ2-1, with unresolved D. This CDR3 contains 15 residues. Germline V lookup: CDR1 SGHRS, CDR2 YFSETQ. Trimming took off 0 bases at V and 0 bases at J, with 7 bases between the two ends. The CDR3 DNA follows: TGCGCCAGCAGCTTGGGATGGAGCTCCTACAATGAGCAGTTCTTC. Residues: CASSLGWSSYNEQFF.

A word on this clone: The sample holds other DNA sequences that translate to the same CDR3. The chain uses TRBV7-2 and TRBJ2-1; TRBD1 matches at 9 bases. The CDR3 is 13 residues long. V shed 1 base, J shed 15 bases, and the junction held 7 bases outside the gene matches. Germline assignment: CDR1 SGHTA and CDR2 FQGNSA. CDR3 region: CASSLGTGGYLFF. The CDR3 DNA reads as TGTGCCAGCAGCTTAGGTACAGGGGGCTACCTGTTCTTC.

This chain joins TRBV29-1 and TRBJ1-3; D gene unclear. The V gene's germline CDR1 is SQVTM and CDR2 ANQGSEA. This CDR3 is 13 amino acids long. V was cut by 0 bases and J by 2 bases, with 5 bases left in between. The CDR3 nucleotides are TGCAGCGTTGAAGATCCGGCTGGAAACACCATATATTTT. Translating gives CSVEDPAGNTIYF.

The rearrangement joins TRBV5-5 to TRBJ2-7; 9 bases align to TRBD1. Germline V gives CDR1 SGHKS, CDR2 YYEKEE (reference sequence). Germline trimming cut 6 bases from V and 2 bases from J; bases unmatched to any gene: 6. This CDR3 region has 14 residues. CDR3 sequence (DNA): TGTGCCAGCACTTATGGACAGGGGACCTACGAGCAGTACTTC. It translates to CASTYGQGTYEQYF.